This TCR beta chain was recorded in a study of T cells in Graves' hyperthyroidism and ophthalmopathy. Germline assignment: CDR1 SGHRS and CDR2 YFSETQ. V trimming: 3 bases; J trimming: 8 bases; junction bases outside the gene matches: 9. This CDR3 has 16 residues. Amplification targeted TCR beta CDR3 regions from RNA transcripts. A set of HTBI primers served as the primers for a first-round RT-PCR of the TCR CDR3. TCRdb itself ran the multiplex PCR reads through MiXCR, one entry per CDR3 protein. The sample lists 300,000 or so distinct CDR3 sequences, roughly 18% occurring once. The rearrangement links TRBV5-1 to TRBJ2-1; 12 bases align to TRBD2. The sequenced sample was blood. The sequence derives from a woman aged 45 to 65 with Graves' hyperthyroidism. The DNA of the CDR3 is TGCGCCAGCAGCTCCCGGTCGACTAGCGGGAGTTATGAGCAGTTCTTC. Translated: CASSSRSTSGSYEQFF.